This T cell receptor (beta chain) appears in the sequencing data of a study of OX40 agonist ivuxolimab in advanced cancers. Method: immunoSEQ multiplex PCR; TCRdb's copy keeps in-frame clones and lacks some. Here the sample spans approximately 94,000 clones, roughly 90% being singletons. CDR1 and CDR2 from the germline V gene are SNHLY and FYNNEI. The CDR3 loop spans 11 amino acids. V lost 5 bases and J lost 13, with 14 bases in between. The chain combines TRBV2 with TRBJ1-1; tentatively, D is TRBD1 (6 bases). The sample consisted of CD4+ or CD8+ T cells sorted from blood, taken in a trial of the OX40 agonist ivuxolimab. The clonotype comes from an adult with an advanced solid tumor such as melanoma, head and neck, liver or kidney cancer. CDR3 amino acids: CASSRAVQGFF. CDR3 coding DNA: TGTGCCAGCAGTCGGGCGGTACAGGGTTTCTTT.